The 26 T cell receptor beta chains below all came from one sample that was sequenced in a study of T-cell reconstitution after alpha-beta-depleted transplantation in children. The TCRbeta library incorporated unique molecular identifiers. TCRdb analysed the PCR reads with MiXCR anew, one entry per CDR3 protein. The sample lists over 550,000 distinct CDR3 sequences, approximately 10% occurring once. This material consisted of PBMCs from the stem cell graft donor, taken from the stem cell graft. These TCRs come from a human donor who donated a stem cell graft to a child with acute myeloid leukemia.

This clonotype occurred a few times. This sequence joins TRBV29-1 and TRBJ2-2; D remains unclear. CDR3 length: 13 amino acids. V was shortened by 4 bases and J by 1 base, with 7 bases between the two germline ends. The V gene's germline CDR1 is SQVTM and CDR2 ANQGSEA. The CDR3 bases are TGCAGCGTTGCTAAGGGGAACACCGGGGAGCTGTTTTTT. This codes for CSVAKGNTGELFF.

The rearrangement links TRBV12-3 or TRBV12-4 to TRBJ1-5; D is unresolved. This CDR3 has 15 amino acids. Deletions cut 3 bases from V and 0 bases from J, with 9 bases between. In DNA form, the CDR3 reads TGTGCCAGCAGTTTGTCCGGAGATAGCAATCAGCCCCAGCATTTT. Protein product: CASSLSGDSNQPQHF.

This clonotype has a handful of counts. The chain uses TRBV3-1 and TRBJ2-5; 8 nucleotides line up with TRBD2. Germline V gene data show CDR1 as LGHDT and CDR2 as YNNKEL (reference sequence). CDR3 length equals 13 residues. The junction had 5 bases not matched to a gene; V was cut back by 4 bases and J by 7 bases. Written as DNA, the CDR3 is TGTGCCAGCAGCCCGGAGGCGGGAGGGACCCAGTACTTC. Translating it yields CASSPEAGGTQYF.

The sample holds a few counts of this clonotype. V is TRBV10-3 and J is TRBJ1-2, with 11 bases fitting TRBD1. With 6 bases clipped from V and 3 bases from J, the junction kept 6 bases outside the gene matches. This CDR3 contains 15 residues. Germline V gene data show CDR1 as ENHRY and CDR2 as SYGVKD. For the CDR3, the DNA is TGTGCCATCAGGCCGGGACAGGGGGGGGACTATGGCTACACCTTC. This translates into CAIRPGQGGDYGYTF.

The rearrangement uses TRBV9 and TRBJ2-3; 7 bases match TRBD1. The CDR3 contains 15 residues. V lost 3 bases to trimming and J lost 2 bases; unmatched junction nucleotides: 6. Per the germline V gene, CDR1 is SGDLS and CDR2 is YYNGEE. The CDR3 nucleotides are TGTGCCAGCAGCGACCGGGACAGTGACACAGATACGCAGTATTTT. As protein: CASSDRDSDTDTQYF.

This clonotype was observed a few times. The chain couples TRBV19 to TRBJ1-5; D might be TRBD1 (5 bases). Germline CDR1 LNHDA, CDR2 SQIVND (reference sequence). V dropped 5 bases and J dropped 3 bases, with 14 bases sitting between them. The CDR3 loop spans 15 amino acids. The CDR3 reads CASSAPHGHNQPQHF. CDR3 nucleotide sequence: TGTGCCAGTAGTGCCCCCCACGGACACAATCAGCCCCAGCATTTT.

V is TRBV7-8 and J is TRBJ1-6; D is possibly TRBD1 (5 bases). Germline lookup yields CDR1 SGHVS and CDR2 FQNEAQ. V was clipped by 5 bases and J by 7 bases, with 12 bases between them. CDR3 size: 14 residues. In DNA, the CDR3 is TGTGCCAGCAGCCGGGGGGGGATAAATTCACCCCTCCACTTT. Encoded protein: CASSRGGINSPLHF. The full variable domain, completed using reference TRBV7-8 and TRBJ1-6, is GAGVSQSPRYKVAKRGQDVALRCDPISGHVSLFWYQQALGQGPEFLTYFQNEAQLDKSGLPSDRFFAERPEGSVSTLKIQRTQQEDSAVYLCASSRGGINSPLHFGNGTRLTVT.

The chain recombines TRBV11-3 with TRBJ2-3; 10 bases map to TRBD1. CDR1 is SGHNT, CDR2 YENEEA, per germline. The CDR3 contains 19 residues. Unmatched junction bases numbered 14, after V lost 1 base and J lost 4 bases. The CDR3 loop reads CASSLVVRPETGGADTQYF. The CDR3 nucleotides are TGTGCCAGCAGCTTAGTGGTGAGGCCTGAGACAGGGGGCGCAGATACGCAGTATTTT. Filled out from reference TRBV11-3 and TRBJ2-3, the complete variable domain reads EAGVVQSPRYKIIEKKQPVAFWCNPISGHNTLYWYLQNLGQGPELLIRYENEEAVDDSQLPKDRFSAERLKGVDSTLKIQPAELGDSAVYLCASSLVVRPETGGADTQYFGPGTRLTVL.

A few counts support this clonotype. The J gene is TRBJ1-5, the V gene TRBV7-2, with D possibly being TRBD1 (6 bases). The germline V gene encodes CDR1 SGHTA and CDR2 FQGNSA. The CDR3 is made up of 16 amino acids. The germline V and J ends were trimmed by 2 bases and 2 bases, with 13 bases remaining between them. CDR3 amino acids: CASSLSGGPGNQPQHF. The CDR3 DNA follows: TGTGCCAGCAGCTTATCTGGGGGGCCTGGCAATCAGCCCCAGCATTTT.

V usage is TRBV30 and J usage is TRBJ2-1; D is unresolved. The CDR3 is 13 amino acids. Germline values: CDR1 GTSNPN, CDR2 SVGIG (reference sequence). Trimming shortened V by 2 bases and J by 7 bases, and 12 bases separated the two germline ends. The CDR3 DNA reads as TGTGCCTGGAGTTTCGGAACGGAGAATGAGCAGTTCTTC. It is translated as CAWSFGTENEQFF. Supplemented by reference TRBV30 and TRBJ2-1, the full variable domain reads SQTIHQWPATLVQPVGSPLSLECTVEGTSNPNLYWYRQAAGRGLQLLFYSVGIGQISSEVPQNLSASRPQDRQFILSSKKLLLSDSGFYLCAWSFGTENEQFFGPGTRLTVL.

The table lists this clonotype with a few counts. CDR3 amino acids: CSVGSGYEQYF. CDR3 nucleotides: TGCAGCGTCGGTAGTGGATACGAGCAGTACTTC. The V call is TRBV29-1, the J call TRBJ2-7, with D unresolved. The V end was cut by 6 bases, the J end by 4 bases, with 10 bases between. The CDR3 is 11 amino acids. The germline V gene encodes CDR1 SQVTM and CDR2 ANQGSEA.

This chain uses TRBV4-2 with TRBJ2-7; TRBD2 is a possible D gene (5 bases). CDR3 size: 14 residues. The V end lost 2 bases, the J end lost 3 bases, and 11 bases lay between the germline ends. Germline CDR1 is LGHNA and CDR2 is YNFKEQ. The CDR3 nucleotides read TGTGCCAGCAGCCAAATTCTAGCTGGCTACGAGCAGTACTTC. The encoded protein is CASSQILAGYEQYF.

The sample holds one count of this clonotype. This sequence joins TRBV3-1 and TRBJ1-5; 12 nucleotides align to TRBD1. The germline CDR1 and CDR2 sequences are LGHDT and YNNKEL (reference sequence). CDR3 size: 15 residues. Unmatched junction bases numbered 6, after V lost 5 bases and J lost 7 bases. The CDR3 protein is CASSGGTGGSQPQHF. CDR3 nucleotides: TGTGCCAGCAGCGGGGGGACAGGGGGCAGCCAGCCCCAGCATTTT. Looking up the rest from reference TRBV3-1 and TRBJ1-5 gives the full variable domain: DTAVSQTPKYLVTQMGNDKSIKCEQNLGHDTMYWYKQDSKKFLKIMFSYNNKELIINETVPNRFSPKSPDKAHLNLHINSLELGDSAVYFCASSGGTGGSQPQHFGDGTRLSIL.

This clonotype was seen ten or more times. This chain joins TRBV28 and TRBJ2-7; TRBD1 might be the D (7 bases). V lost 8 bases and J 2 bases, leaving 16 bases between the germline ends. This CDR3 comprises 14 residues. Germline V gene sequence: CDR1 MDHEN, CDR2 SYDVKM. The CDR3: CASQAAGGPYEQYF. The CDR3 DNA sequence: TGTGCCAGCCAAGCGGCAGGGGGGCCCTACGAGCAGTACTTC.

This clonotype appeared many times. This rearrangement joins TRBV29-1 to TRBJ2-1; 9 nucleotides line up with TRBD2. The V gene end was trimmed by 3 bases and the J gene end by 4 bases; junction bases not matched to a gene: 4. Germline lookup yields CDR1 SQVTM and CDR2 ANQGSEA. The length of the CDR3 is 14 residues. The CDR3 region is CSVDPSGIYNEQFF. The CDR3 nucleotides are TGCAGCGTTGATCCTAGCGGGATTTACAATGAGCAGTTCTTC.

This clonotype has only a few counts. The V and J genes are TRBV20-1 and TRBJ2-7, with 13 bases matching TRBD2. The V gene end was trimmed by 0 bases and the J gene end by 6 bases; junction bases not matched to a gene: 5. Germline V gene lookup returns CDR1 DFQATT and CDR2 SNEGSKA (reference sequence). CDR3 length: 15 amino acids. The CDR3: CSARDSGLAGSEQYF. The CDR3 DNA follows: TGCAGTGCTAGAGACTCGGGACTAGCGGGAAGCGAGCAGTACTTC.

The rearrangement uses TRBV7-8 and TRBJ2-1; D is unresolved. The V end was cut by 9 bases, the J end by 6 bases, with 18 bases between. Germline lookup yields CDR1 SGHVS and CDR2 FQNEAQ. This CDR3 has 14 amino acids. For the CDR3, the DNA is TGTGCCAGTTTCCCTAGGAATGGGCTCAATGAGCAGTTCTTC. Translated, it gives CASFPRNGLNEQFF.

This rearrangement joins TRBV7-2 to TRBJ2-5; TRBD2 might be the D (5 bases). This CDR3 comprises 13 residues. The V end lost 6 bases, the J end lost 1 base, and 9 bases lay between the germline ends. Germline loops: CDR1 SGHTA, CDR2 FQGNSA. CDR3 protein: CASRISAQETQYF. DNA for the CDR3: TGTGCCAGCAGAATTAGCGCCCAAGAGACCCAGTACTTC.

This chain uses TRBV28 with TRBJ2-7; D is possibly TRBD1 (6 bases). The germline CDR1 and CDR2 sequences are MDHEN and SYDVKM. V dropped 10 bases and J dropped 0 bases, with 13 bases sitting between them. The CDR3 is 13 amino acids. The CDR3 DNA is TGTGCCACCGAGGGCAGGGGCTCCTACGAGCAGTACTTC. Translation: CATEGRGSYEQYF. The full variable domain, its missing parts supplied by reference TRBV28 and TRBJ2-7, is DVKVTQSSRYLVKRTGEKVFLECVQDMDHENMFWYRQDPGLGLRLIYFSYDVKMKEKGDIPEGYSVSREKKERFSLILESASTNQTSMYLCATEGRGSYEQYFGPGTRLTVT.

This clonotype was seen a few times. The gene calls are TRBV7-2 and TRBJ2-3; a possible D gene is TRBD1 (5 bases). CDR1 and CDR2 (germline): SGHTA, FQGNSA. V was pared by 3 bases and J by 3 bases, with 13 bases between. This CDR3 contains 15 residues. The chain's CDR3 is CASSFPTPGTDTQYF. The DNA for the CDR3 is TGTGCCAGCAGCTTCCCCACCCCAGGGACAGATACGCAGTATTTT.

This clonotype has ten or more counts. The V and J genes are TRBV9 and TRBJ2-5; D is ambiguous. This CDR3 is 16 amino acids long. The V and J ends lost 5 bases and 0 bases respectively, with 17 bases between them. Looked up from germline, CDR1 is SGDLS and CDR2 is YYNGEE. CDR3 DNA sequence: TGTGCCAGCAGTCGTACGGCGTCAGCTTACCAAGAGACCCAGTACTTC. Its translation: CASSRTASAYQETQYF.

This clonotype turned up a few times. The chain uses TRBV5-6 and TRBJ2-1, with D tentatively TRBD1 (6 bases). The CDR3 contains 13 residues. CDR1 is SGHDT, CDR2 YYEEEE, per germline. V was trimmed by 2 bases and J by 6 bases, leaving 9 bases between them. The CDR3 DNA reads TGTGCCAGCAGCTTCGGGACAACCAATGAGCAGTTCTTC. Translated: CASSFGTTNEQFF.

This chain joins TRBV12-3 or TRBV12-4 and TRBJ2-1; 8 bases align to TRBD2. The V and J ends lost 7 bases and 2 bases, in that order; junction bases with no gene match: 7. The CDR3 has 15 amino acids. CDR3 loop: CASMKSGSAYNEQFF. The DNA for the CDR3 is TGTGCCAGCATGAAGAGCGGGAGCGCCTACAATGAGCAGTTCTTC.

The rearrangement joins TRBV11-2 to TRBJ2-7, with no clear D. The CDR3 length is 13 residues. Trimming stripped 0 bases from V and 3 bases from J, with 6 bases between. Germline V CDR1 and CDR2: SGHAT, FQNNGV. CDR3 residues: CASSLDINYEQYF. CDR3 bases: TGTGCCAGCAGCTTAGATATCAACTACGAGCAGTACTTC.

The chain uses TRBV6-5 and TRBJ2-1; the match to TRBD2 covers 10 bases. CDR1 is MNHEY, CDR2 SVGAGI, per germline. V shed 2 bases and J 8 bases; nucleotides not matched to a gene: 9. CDR3 length: 16 amino acids. In DNA, the CDR3 is TGTGCCAGCAGTTACGGCCTAGCGGGAGTAGTAGATGAGCAGTTCTTC. Translated: CASSYGLAGVVDEQFF.

This clonotype was found a few times. The rearrangement joins TRBV20-1 to TRBJ2-7; no definite D call. Germline loops: CDR1 DFQATT, CDR2 SNEGSKA (reference sequence). V was shortened by 0 bases and J by 0 bases, with 9 bases between the two germline ends. CDR3 size: 14 residues. The CDR3 nucleotides are TGCAGTGCTAGAGATGCCACAAGCTCCTACGAGCAGTACTTC. As protein: CSARDATSSYEQYF.